This TCR beta chain is drawn from a study of CD8+ T cells in alopecia areata. Indicated treatment: oral pan-JAK inhibitor, 5-10 mg twice daily. Study-wide points: Scalp clonality decreased significantly with tofacitinib, and so did expanded CD8+ clones among the top 100.

On this clone itself: The antigen is unknown.

The CDR3 has 15 amino acids. V lost 5 bases and J 3 bases, leaving 13 bases between the germline ends. Germline values: CDR1 SNHLY, CDR2 FYNNEI. Extracted RNA was reverse transcribed, and the resulting cDNA served as sequencing template. TCRdb's copy holds only in-frame clones and misses some; the assay was immunoSEQ multiplex PCR. The data hold a few hundred thousand clones, with more than 45% observed a single time. The rearrangement uses TRBV2 and TRBJ2-2; D unresolved. Source: CD4+ T cells sorted from blood, taken at week 4, from a patient treated with tofacitinib. The TCR sequence derives from a human donor with alopecia areata. In DNA form, the CDR3 reads TGTGCCAGCAGTAGAGAAACAAGTTACACCGGGGAGCTGTTTTTT. Amino acids: CASSRETSYTGELFF.